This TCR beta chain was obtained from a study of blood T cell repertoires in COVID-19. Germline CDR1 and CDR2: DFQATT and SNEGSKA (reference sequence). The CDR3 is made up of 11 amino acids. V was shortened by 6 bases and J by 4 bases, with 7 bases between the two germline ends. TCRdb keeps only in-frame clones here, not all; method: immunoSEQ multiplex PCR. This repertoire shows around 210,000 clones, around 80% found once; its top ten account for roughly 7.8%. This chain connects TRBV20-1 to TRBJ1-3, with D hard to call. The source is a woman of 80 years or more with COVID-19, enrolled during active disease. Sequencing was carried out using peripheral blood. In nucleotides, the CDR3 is TGCAGTGCCGAGCGGGGAAACACCATATATTTT. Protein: CSAERGNTIYF.